The 18 T cell receptor beta chains presented below share a single source sample, sequenced in a study of blood T cell repertoires in COVID-19 (dated by TCRdb to about 2020). The library was produced with the immunoSEQ multiplex PCR assay. Imported from immuneACCESS, the table was reduced by TCRdb to in-frame sequences with V and J called. These copies leave out some clones; in studies compared against another copy, an unresolved V gene accounts for under half, and the cause of the remainder is not known. For this sample there are around 200,000 clones; roughly 90% appear just once. Of the sample, roughly 20% is held by the ten largest clones. The sequencing sample was made of peripheral blood. The origin of the receptors is a man between 65 and 85 years old with active or convalescent COVID-19.

CDR3 sequence: CASSSPGQGSYEQYF. The CDR3 nucleotides read TGTGCCAGCAGTTCCCCGGGACAGGGATCCTACGAGCAGTACTTC. The V and J genes are TRBV27 and TRBJ2-7, with TRBD1 identical over 9 bases. V lost 4 bases to trimming and J lost 1 base; unmatched junction nucleotides: 5. Looked up from germline, CDR1 is MNHEY and CDR2 is SMNVEV (reference sequence). There are 15 residues in the CDR3.

About this clone: This specimen includes other DNA sequences encoding the same CDR3. The chain has TRBV3-1 (or the pseudogene TRBV3-2) and TRBJ1-1; D is unresolved. V lost 8 bases to trimming and J lost 5 bases, with 9 bases between them. The CDR3 extends over 11 amino acids. Germline V gives CDR1 LGHDT, CDR2 YNNKEL (reference sequence). CDR3 nucleotide sequence: TGTGCCAGCCGAGGAGGGACTGAAGCTTTCTTT. Translating it yields CASRGGTEAFF.

The V call is TRBV2, the J call TRBJ1-1; D call uncertain. CDR1 is SNHLY and CDR2 is FYNNEI in the germline V gene. This CDR3 has 12 amino acids. The V and J ends lost 4 bases and 4 bases respectively, with 7 bases between them. The DNA for the CDR3 is TGTGCCAGCAGTGTCGAGGTCACTGAAGCTTTCTTT. It specifies CASSVEVTEAFF.

V and J are TRBV5-1 and TRBJ2-5; 9 bases match TRBD1. Germline V lookup: CDR1 SGHRS, CDR2 YFSETQ. V lost 2 bases and J lost 0; bases outside the gene matches: 5. The CDR3 is 16 residues long. Here the CDR3 DNA reads TGCGCCAGCAGCTTCGCGGGACAGGGAAACCAAGAGACCCAGTACTTC. Its protein product is CASSFAGQGNQETQYF.

The chain recombines TRBV6-2 or TRBV6-3 with TRBJ1-5; perhaps TRBD1 as D (6 bases). Looked up from germline, CDR1 is MNHEY and CDR2 is SVGEGT. The CDR3 runs 14 residues. Trimming left V 2 bases short and J 3 bases short, with 8 bases between. CDR3 in amino acids: CASSYGTLNQPQHF. DNA of the CDR3: TGTGCCAGCAGTTACGGGACACTCAATCAGCCCCAGCATTTT.

J is TRBJ2-3 and V is TRBV19; TRBD1 is a possible D gene (6 bases). The V gene lost 5 bases and the J gene lost 4 bases, with 7 bases spanning the gap. Germline CDR1 LNHDA, CDR2 SQIVND (reference sequence). The CDR3 loop spans 12 amino acids. The CDR3 region is CASSGGPDTQYF. DNA of the CDR3: TGTGCCAGTAGTGGGGGCCCAGATACGCAGTATTTT.

The chain combines TRBV10-3 with TRBJ1-6; D not resolved. The germline CDR1 and CDR2 sequences are ENHRY and SYGVKD. The V gene lost 6 bases and the J gene lost 6 bases, with 6 bases spanning the gap. The CDR3 sequence is 12 residues long. CDR3 sequence reads: CAIRSSNSPLHF. CDR3 sequence (DNA): TGTGCCATCAGAAGTAGTAATTCACCCCTCCACTTT.

Regarding this clone: The sample holds other DNA sequences that translate to the same CDR3. This rearrangement joins TRBV19 to TRBJ1-5; D is uncertain. The CDR3 spans 13 residues. The ends were cut back, 0 bases at V and 5 bases at J, with 5 bases in the middle. Looked up from germline, CDR1 is LNHDA and CDR2 is SQIVND (reference sequence). The CDR3 region is CASSIDRDQPQHF. CDR3 in DNA: TGTGCCAGTAGTATAGATCGTGATCAGCCCCAGCATTTT. The full variable domain, with the rest looked up from reference TRBV19 and TRBJ1-5, is DGGITQSPKYLFRKEGQNVTLSCEQNLNHDAMYWYRQDPGQGLRLIYYSQIVNDFQKGDIAEGYSVSREKKESFPLTVTSAQKNPTAFYLCASSIDRDQPQHFGDGTRLSIL.

The V gene is TRBV3-1 (or the pseudogene TRBV3-2), the J gene TRBJ1-1, with TRBD1 as a possible D gene (6 bases). V gave up 8 bases and J gave up 0 bases, with 13 bases separating them. Germline CDR1 LGHDT, CDR2 YNNKEL (reference sequence). The CDR3 contains 14 residues. CDR3 nucleotides: TGTGCCAGCGAGACAGGTAGAGTGAACACTGAAGCTTTCTTT. It specifies CASETGRVNTEAFF.

In this sample, this clone turned up once. The chain recombines TRBV6-2 or TRBV6-3 with TRBJ1-6; no clear D gene. Trimming cost V 1 base and J 7 bases, with 5 bases left between them. CDR1 is MNHEY and CDR2 is SVGEGT in the germline V gene. This CDR3 contains 13 residues. The CDR3 is CASSYFGNSPLHF. Written as DNA, the CDR3 is TGTGCCAGCAGTTACTTCGGGAATTCACCCCTCCACTTT.

This clone was seen just once. The chain employs TRBV7-6 and TRBJ1-5; the D gene is possibly TRBD1 (5 bases). Per germline, CDR1 SGHVS and CDR2 FNYEAQ. The V gene lost 1 base and the J gene lost 6 bases, with 7 bases spanning the gap. The CDR3 covers 13 residues. CDR3 region: CASSLGGVQPQHF. The CDR3 bases are TGTGCCAGCAGCTTAGGGGGGGTTCAGCCCCAGCATTTT.

This clone was recorded once. The chain combines TRBV27 with TRBJ1-2; D unresolved. Trimming left V 0 bases short and J 3 bases short, with 11 bases between. CDR3 length: 15 amino acids. The germline gives CDR1 MNHEY, CDR2 SMNVEV (reference sequence). The CDR3 DNA follows: TGTGCCAGCAGTTTATCCGCCAGTTGGTACTATGGCTACACCTTC. The encoded protein is CASSLSASWYYGYTF.

This chain joins TRBV29-1 and TRBJ2-7; a weak D match, TRBD1 (6 bases). CDR1 is SQVTM, CDR2 ANQGSEA, per germline. V gave up 6 bases and J gave up 0 bases, with 15 bases separating them. This CDR3 spans 14 amino acids. CDR3 DNA sequence: TGCAGCGTAAACAGGGAAGGGGGCTCCTACGAGCAGTACTTC. Its translation: CSVNREGGSYEQYF.

The CDR3 loop reads CASGTGKIYGYTF. CDR3 sequence (DNA): TGTGCCTCCGGGACAGGGAAGATCTATGGCTACACCTTC. This sequence joins TRBV30 and TRBJ1-2, with 9 nucleotides matching TRBD1. The CDR3 totals 13 residues. With 7 bases clipped from V and 4 bases from J, the junction kept 7 bases outside the gene matches. Germline assignment: CDR1 GTSNPN and CDR2 SVGIG (reference sequence).

This clone was seen a handful of times. This chain connects TRBV28 to TRBJ1-5; 7 nucleotides match TRBD1. CDR1 MDHEN and CDR2 SYDVKM come from the germline V gene. Unmatched junction bases numbered 10, after V lost 2 bases and J lost 0 bases. This CDR3 region has 18 residues. CDR3 protein: CASSLPQGRTYSNQPQHF. The CDR3 nucleotides read TGTGCCAGCAGTTTACCACAGGGGAGGACATATAGCAATCAGCCCCAGCATTTT.

The chain links TRBV10-2 to TRBJ1-1; D may be TRBD1 (5 bases). The germline CDR1 and CDR2 sequences are WSHSY and SAAADI. This CDR3 is built from 14 residues. Trimming cost V 6 bases and J 1 base, with 12 bases left between them. Written as DNA, the CDR3 is TGCGCCAGCAGCTTGGGGGGGGAGAACACTGAAGCTTTCTTT. This gives the protein CASSLGGENTEAFF.

The J gene is TRBJ1-5, the V gene TRBV19, with 7 bases fitting TRBD1. With 4 bases clipped from V and 3 bases from J, the junction kept 3 bases outside the gene matches. Looked up from germline, CDR1 is LNHDA and CDR2 is SQIVND (reference sequence). This CDR3 is built from 14 residues. CDR3 bases: TGTGCCAGTAGTAGGGACAGATTCAATCAGCCCCAGCATTTT. Translating it yields CASSRDRFNQPQHF.

The gene calls are TRBV7-2 and TRBJ2-2; 11 positions match TRBD2. V shed 5 bases, J shed 5 bases, and the junction held 10 bases outside the gene matches. CDR3 size: 17 residues. CDR1 is SGHTA and CDR2 is FQGNSA in the germline V gene. The CDR3 DNA is TGTGCCAGCAGCGTGGGACTAGCGGAGGCTTTAACCGGGGAGCTGTTTTTT. It encodes CASSVGLAEALTGELFF.